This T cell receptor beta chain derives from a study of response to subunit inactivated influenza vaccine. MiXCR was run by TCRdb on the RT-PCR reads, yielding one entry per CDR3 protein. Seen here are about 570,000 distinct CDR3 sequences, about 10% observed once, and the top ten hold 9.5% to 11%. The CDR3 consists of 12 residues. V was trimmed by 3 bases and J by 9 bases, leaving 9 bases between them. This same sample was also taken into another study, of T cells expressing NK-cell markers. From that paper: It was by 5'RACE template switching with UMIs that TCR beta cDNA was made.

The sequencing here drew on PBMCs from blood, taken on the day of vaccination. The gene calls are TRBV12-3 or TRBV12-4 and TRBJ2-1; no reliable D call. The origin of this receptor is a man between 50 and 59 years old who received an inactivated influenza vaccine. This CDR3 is CASSFQRLEQFF. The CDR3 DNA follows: TGTGCCAGCAGTTTCCAACGTCTTGAGCAGTTCTTC.